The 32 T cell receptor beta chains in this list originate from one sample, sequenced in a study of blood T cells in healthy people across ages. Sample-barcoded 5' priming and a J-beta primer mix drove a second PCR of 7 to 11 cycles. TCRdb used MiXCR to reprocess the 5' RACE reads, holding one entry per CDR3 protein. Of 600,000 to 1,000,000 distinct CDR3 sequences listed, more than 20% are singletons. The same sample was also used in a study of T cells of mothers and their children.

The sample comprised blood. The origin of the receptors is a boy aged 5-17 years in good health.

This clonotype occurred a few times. The CDR3 DNA follows: TGTGCCAGCAGTTTAGTACAGGGATTACAAGAGACCCAGTACTTC. Translating gives CASSLVQGLQETQYF. The chain couples TRBV28 to TRBJ2-5; D may be TRBD1 (6 bases). V was clipped by 2 bases and J by 2 bases, with 12 bases between them. Germline CDR1 reads MDHEN; CDR2 reads SYDVKM. The CDR3 spans 15 residues.

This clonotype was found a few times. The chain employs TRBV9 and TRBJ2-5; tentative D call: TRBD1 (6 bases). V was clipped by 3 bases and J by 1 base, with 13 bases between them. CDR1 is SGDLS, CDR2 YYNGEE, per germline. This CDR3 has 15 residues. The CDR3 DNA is TGTGCCAGCAGCGAGGCCCTAGGGGGCCAAGAGACCCAGTACTTC. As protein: CASSEALGGQETQYF.

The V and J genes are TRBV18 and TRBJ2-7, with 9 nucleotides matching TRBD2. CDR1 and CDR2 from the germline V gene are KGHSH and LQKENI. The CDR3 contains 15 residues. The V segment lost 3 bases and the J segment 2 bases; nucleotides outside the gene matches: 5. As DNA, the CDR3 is TGTGCCAGCTCACCGACTAGCGGAGTCCCCTACGAGCAGTACTTC. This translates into CASSPTSGVPYEQYF.

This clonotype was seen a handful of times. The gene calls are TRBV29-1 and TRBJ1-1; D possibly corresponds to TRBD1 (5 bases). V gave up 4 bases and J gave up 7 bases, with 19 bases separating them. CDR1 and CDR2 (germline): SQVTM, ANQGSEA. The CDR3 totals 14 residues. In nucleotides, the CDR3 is TGCAGCGTTGGACCGACAGACCAACCAAATGAAGCTTTCTTT. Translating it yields CSVGPTDQPNEAFF.

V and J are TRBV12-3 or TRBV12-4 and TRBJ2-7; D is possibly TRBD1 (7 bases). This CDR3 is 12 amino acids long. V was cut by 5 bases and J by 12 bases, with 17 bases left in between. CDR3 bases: TGTGCCAGCAGTCTTAGACAGGGAGGTCGGTACTTC. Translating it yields CASSLRQGGRYF.

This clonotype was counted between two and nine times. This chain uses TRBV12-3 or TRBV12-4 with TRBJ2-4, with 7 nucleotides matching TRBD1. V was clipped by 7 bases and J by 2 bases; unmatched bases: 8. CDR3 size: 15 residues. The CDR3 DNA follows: TGTGCCAGCACCCTGACAGGGTCGTCCAAAAACATTCAGTACTTC. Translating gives CASTLTGSSKNIQYF.

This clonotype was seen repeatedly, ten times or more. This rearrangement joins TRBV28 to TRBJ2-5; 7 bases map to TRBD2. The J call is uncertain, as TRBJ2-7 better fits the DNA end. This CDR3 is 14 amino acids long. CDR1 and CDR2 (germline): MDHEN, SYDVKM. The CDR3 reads CASSSLAGGYEQYF. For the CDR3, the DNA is TGTGCCAGCAGTTCCTTAGCGGGTGGCTACGAGCAGTACTTC.

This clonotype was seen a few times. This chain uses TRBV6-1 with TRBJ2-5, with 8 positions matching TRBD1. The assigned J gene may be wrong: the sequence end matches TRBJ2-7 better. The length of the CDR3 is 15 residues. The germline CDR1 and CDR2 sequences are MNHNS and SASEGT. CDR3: CASSELGQGRYEQYF. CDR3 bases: TGTGCCAGCAGTGAACTTGGACAGGGTCGGTACGAGCAGTACTTC.

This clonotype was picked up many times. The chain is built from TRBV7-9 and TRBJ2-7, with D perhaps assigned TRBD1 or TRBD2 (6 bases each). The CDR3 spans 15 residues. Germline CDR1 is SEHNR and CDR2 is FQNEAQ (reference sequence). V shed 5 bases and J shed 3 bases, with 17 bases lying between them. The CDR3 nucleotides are TGTGCCAGCAGCCCGGGACACCTGGGGGGCTACGAGCAGTACTTC. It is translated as CASSPGHLGGYEQYF.

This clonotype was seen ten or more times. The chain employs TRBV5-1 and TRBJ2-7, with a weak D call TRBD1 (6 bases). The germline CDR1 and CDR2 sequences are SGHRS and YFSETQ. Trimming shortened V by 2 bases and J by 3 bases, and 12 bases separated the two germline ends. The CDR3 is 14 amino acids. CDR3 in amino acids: CASSLPDRLYEQYF. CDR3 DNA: TGCGCCAGCAGCTTACCGGACAGACTCTACGAGCAGTACTTC. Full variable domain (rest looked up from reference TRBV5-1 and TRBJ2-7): KAGVTQTPRYLIKTRGQQVTLSCSPISGHRSVSWYQQTPGQGLQFLFEYFSETQRNKGNFPGRFSGRQFSNSRSEMNVSTLELGDSALYLCASSLPDRLYEQYFGPGTRLTVT.

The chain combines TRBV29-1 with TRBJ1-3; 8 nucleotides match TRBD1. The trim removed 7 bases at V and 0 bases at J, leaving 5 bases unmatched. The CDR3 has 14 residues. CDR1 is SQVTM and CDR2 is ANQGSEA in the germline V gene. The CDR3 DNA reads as TGCAGCGCCGGGGACAGGATCTCTGGAAACACCATATATTTT. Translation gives CSAGDRISGNTIYF.

CDR3 DNA sequence: TGTGCCAGCAGCCATAGCGGGAACTACGAGCAGTACTTC. It translates to CASSHSGNYEQYF. V is TRBV7-2 and J is TRBJ2-5, with 8 positions matching TRBD2. Judging by the DNA end, TRBJ2-7 fits better; the J call may be wrong. CDR1 is SGHTA and CDR2 is FQGNSA in the germline V gene. This CDR3 is 13 amino acids long.

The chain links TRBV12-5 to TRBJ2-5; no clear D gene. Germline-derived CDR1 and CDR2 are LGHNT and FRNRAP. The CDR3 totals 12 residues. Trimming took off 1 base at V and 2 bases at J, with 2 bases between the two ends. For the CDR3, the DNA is TGTGCTAGTGGTTTGGCGCAAGAGACCCAGTACTTC. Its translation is CASGLAQETQYF.

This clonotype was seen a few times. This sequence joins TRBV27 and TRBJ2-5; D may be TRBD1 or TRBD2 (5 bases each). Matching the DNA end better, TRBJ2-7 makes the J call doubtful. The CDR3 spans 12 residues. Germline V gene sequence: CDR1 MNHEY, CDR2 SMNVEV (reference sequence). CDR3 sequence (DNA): TGTGCCAGCAGTGCCCATGGGACCGAGCAGTACTTC. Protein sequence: CASSAHGTEQYF.

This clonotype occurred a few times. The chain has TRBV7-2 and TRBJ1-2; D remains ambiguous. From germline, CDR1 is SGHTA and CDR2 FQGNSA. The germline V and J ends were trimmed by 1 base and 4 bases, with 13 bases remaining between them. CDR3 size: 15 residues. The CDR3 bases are TGTGCCAGCAGCTTAGGCGTTGGCACCGGCTATGGCTACACCTTC. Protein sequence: CASSLGVGTGYGYTF.

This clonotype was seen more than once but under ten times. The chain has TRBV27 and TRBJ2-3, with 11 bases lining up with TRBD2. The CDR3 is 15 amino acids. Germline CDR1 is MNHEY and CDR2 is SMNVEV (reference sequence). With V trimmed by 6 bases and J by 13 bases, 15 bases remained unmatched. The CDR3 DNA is TGTGCCAGCAGCCCAAAACTAGCGGGGGCCCCCCAGGAGTATTTT. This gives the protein CASSPKLAGAPQEYF.

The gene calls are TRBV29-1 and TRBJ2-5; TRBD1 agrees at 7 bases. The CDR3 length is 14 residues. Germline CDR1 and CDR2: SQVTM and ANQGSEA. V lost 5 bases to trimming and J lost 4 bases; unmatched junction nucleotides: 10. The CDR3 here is CSVFPQGQGETQYF. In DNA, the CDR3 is TGCAGCGTTTTCCCACAGGGGCAGGGAGAGACCCAGTACTTC.

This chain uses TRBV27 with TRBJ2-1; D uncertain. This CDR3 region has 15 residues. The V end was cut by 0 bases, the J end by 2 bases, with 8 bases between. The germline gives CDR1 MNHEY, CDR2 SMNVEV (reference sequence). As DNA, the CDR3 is TGTGCCAGCAGTTTATCCCACGGAGCCTACAATGAGCAGTTCTTC. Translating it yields CASSLSHGAYNEQFF.

CDR3 loop: CASSPELAGEADTQYF. The CDR3 DNA reads as TGTGCCAGCAGTCCTGAACTAGCGGGAGAGGCAGATACGCAGTATTTT. The rearrangement links TRBV28 to TRBJ2-3; 11 nucleotides agree with TRBD2. Unmatched junction bases numbered 8, after V lost 5 bases and J lost 4 bases. Germline CDR1 and CDR2: MDHEN and SYDVKM. The CDR3 spans 16 residues.

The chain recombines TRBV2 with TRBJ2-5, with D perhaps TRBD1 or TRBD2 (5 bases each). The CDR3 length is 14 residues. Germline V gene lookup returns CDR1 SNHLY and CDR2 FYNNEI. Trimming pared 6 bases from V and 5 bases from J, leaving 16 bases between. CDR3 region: CASSEMGRGETQYF. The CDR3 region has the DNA TGTGCCAGCAGCGAAATGGGACGAGGGGAGACCCAGTACTTC.

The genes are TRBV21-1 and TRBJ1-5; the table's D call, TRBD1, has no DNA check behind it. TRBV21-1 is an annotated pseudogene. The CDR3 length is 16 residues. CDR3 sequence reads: CASNTPPGQGNQPQHF. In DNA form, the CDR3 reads TGTGCCAGCAACACCCCCCCGGGACAGGGCAATCAGCCCCAGCATTTT.

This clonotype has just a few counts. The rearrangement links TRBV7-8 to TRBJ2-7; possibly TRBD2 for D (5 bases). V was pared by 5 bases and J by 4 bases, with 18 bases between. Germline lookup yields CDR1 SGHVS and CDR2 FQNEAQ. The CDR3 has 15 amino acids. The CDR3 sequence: CASSPDLPEGYEQYF. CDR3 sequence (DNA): TGTGCCAGCAGCCCGGACCTTCCCGAGGGATACGAGCAGTACTTC.

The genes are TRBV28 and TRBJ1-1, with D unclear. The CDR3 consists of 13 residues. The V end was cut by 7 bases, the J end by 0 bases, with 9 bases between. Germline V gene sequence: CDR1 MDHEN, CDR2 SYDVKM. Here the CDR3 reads CASIVALNTEAFF. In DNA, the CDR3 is TGTGCCAGCATAGTGGCCTTGAACACTGAAGCTTTCTTT.

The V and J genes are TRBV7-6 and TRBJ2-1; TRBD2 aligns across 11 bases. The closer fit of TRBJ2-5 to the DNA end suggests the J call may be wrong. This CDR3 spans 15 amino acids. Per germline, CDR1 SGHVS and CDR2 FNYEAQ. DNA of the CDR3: TGTGCCAGCAGCTTGATAGCGGGAGGGAAAGAGACCCAGTACTTC. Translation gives CASSLIAGGKETQYF.

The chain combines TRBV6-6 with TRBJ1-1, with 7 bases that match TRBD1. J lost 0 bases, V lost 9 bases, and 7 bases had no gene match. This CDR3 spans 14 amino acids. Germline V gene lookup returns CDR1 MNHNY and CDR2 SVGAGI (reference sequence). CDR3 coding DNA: TGTGCCAGTAATCGCGGGACAGTGAACACTGAAGCTTTCTTT. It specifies CASNRGTVNTEAFF.

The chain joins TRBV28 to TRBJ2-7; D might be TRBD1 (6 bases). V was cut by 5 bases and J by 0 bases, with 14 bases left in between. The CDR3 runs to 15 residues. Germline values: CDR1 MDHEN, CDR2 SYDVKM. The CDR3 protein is CASSTRDTYSYEQYF. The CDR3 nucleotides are TGTGCCAGCAGTACCCGGGACACTTACTCCTACGAGCAGTACTTC.

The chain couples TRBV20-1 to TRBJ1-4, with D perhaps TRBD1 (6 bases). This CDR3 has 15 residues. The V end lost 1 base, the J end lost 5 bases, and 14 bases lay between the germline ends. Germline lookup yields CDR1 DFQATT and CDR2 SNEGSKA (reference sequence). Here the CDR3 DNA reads TGCAGTGCTAGAGCCCTAGAGGGGGGGAATGAAAAACTGTTTTTT. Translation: CSARALEGGNEKLFF.

CDR3 DNA sequence: TGCGCCAGCAGCTTGGTACAGGCTCTGTCAGATACGCAGTATTTT. Translating gives CASSLVQALSDTQYF. This rearrangement joins TRBV5-1 to TRBJ2-3, with D possibly matching TRBD1 (5 bases). V was shortened by 0 bases and J by 4 bases, with 12 bases between the two germline ends. CDR3 length equals 15 residues. Germline V gives CDR1 SGHRS, CDR2 YFSETQ. Based on the CDR3 plus reference TRBV5-1 and TRBJ2-3, the full variable domain is KAGVTQTPRYLIKTRGQQVTLSCSPISGHRSVSWYQQTPGQGLQFLFEYFSETQRNKGNFPGRFSGRQFSNSRSEMNVSTLELGDSALYLCASSLVQALSDTQYFGPGTRLTVL.

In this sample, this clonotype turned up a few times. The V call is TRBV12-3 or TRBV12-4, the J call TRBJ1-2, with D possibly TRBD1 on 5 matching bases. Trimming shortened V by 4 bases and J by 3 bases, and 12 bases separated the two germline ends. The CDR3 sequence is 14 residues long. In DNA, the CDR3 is TGTGCCAGCAGTTACCTGGGGGTGGACTATGGCTACACCTTC. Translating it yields CASSYLGVDYGYTF.

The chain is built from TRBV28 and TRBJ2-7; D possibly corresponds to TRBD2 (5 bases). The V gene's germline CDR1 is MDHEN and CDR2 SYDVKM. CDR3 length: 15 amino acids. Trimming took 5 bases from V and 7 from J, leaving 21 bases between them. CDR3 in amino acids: CASSPSTLGLREQYF. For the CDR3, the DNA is TGTGCCAGCAGTCCCTCGACCCTCGGACTGAGGGAGCAGTACTTC.

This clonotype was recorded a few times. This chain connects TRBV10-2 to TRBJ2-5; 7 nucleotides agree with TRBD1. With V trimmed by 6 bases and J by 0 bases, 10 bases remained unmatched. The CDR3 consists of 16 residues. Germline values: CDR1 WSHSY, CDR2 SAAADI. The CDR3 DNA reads TGCGCCAGCAGCCTGACAGGGTTTCGGTACCAAGAGACCCAGTACTTC. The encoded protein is CASSLTGFRYQETQYF.

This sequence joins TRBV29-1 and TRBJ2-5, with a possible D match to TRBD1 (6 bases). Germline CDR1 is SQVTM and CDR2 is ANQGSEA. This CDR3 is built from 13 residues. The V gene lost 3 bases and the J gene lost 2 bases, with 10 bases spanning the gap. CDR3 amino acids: CSVDGQQQETQYF. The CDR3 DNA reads TGCAGCGTTGACGGACAGCAACAAGAGACCCAGTACTTC.